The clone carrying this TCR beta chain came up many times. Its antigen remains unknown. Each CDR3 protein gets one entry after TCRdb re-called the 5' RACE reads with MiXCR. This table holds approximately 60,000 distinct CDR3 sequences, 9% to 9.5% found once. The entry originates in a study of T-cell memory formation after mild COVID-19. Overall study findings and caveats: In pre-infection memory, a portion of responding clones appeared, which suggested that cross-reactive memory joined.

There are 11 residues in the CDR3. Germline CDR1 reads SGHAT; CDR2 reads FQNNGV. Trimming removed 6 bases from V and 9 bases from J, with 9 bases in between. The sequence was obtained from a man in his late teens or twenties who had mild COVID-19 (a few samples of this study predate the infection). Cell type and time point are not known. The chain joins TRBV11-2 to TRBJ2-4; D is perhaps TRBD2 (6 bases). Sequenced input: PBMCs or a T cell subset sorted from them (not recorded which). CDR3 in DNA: TGTGCCAGCAGGGAGGGGCCCATTCAGTACTTC. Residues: CASREGPIQYF.